This T cell receptor beta chain was sequenced during a study of T cell responses to AZD1222 COVID-19 vaccine. Findings of the study overall: Spike-wide coverage was observed for vaccine-associated CD4 TCRs, with dominant responses at 160-218 and 743-854. A mostly white British donor set with more females was recruited, and clonal diversity was possibly underestimated.

Assay: immunoSEQ multiplex PCR; the TCRdb copy retains only in-frame clones and omits some. There are some 130,000 clones in the sample; approximately 90% occur only once, and about 3% lies in the top ten. The CDR3 contains 18 residues. Germline-derived CDR1 and CDR2 are LGHNA and YSLEER. After removal of 1 base from V and 0 bases from J, the junction contained 9 bases not matched to a gene. As concerns this clone: What it binds is unknown.

Sequenced material: peripheral blood, taken on day 0 of AZD1222 vaccination. V gene TRBV4-3 combines with J gene TRBJ2-1, with 7 bases aligning to TRBD2. The sequence was collected from an adult in good health. DNA for the CDR3: TGCGCCAGCAGCCAAGTCCTGGGGGGGGAGAGCTCCTACAATGAGCAGTTCTTC. Amino acid sequence: CASSQVLGGESSYNEQFF.